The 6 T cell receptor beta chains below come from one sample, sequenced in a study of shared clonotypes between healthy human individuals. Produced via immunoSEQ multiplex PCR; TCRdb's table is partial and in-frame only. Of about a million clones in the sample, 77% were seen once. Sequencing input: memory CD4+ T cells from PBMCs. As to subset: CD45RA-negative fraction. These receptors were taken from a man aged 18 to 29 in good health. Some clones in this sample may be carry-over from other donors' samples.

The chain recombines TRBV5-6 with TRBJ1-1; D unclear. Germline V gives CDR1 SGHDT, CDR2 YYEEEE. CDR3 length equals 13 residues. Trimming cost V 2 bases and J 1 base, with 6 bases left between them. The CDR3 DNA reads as TGTGCCAGCAGCTTTGGTCAGAACACTGAAGCTTTCTTT. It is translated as CASSFGQNTEAFF.

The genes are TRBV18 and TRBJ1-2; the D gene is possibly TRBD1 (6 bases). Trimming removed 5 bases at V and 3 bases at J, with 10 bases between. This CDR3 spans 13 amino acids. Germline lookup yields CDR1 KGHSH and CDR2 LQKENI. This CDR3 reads CASSGGRDYGYTF. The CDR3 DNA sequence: TGTGCCAGCTCAGGGGGCAGGGACTATGGCTACACCTTC.

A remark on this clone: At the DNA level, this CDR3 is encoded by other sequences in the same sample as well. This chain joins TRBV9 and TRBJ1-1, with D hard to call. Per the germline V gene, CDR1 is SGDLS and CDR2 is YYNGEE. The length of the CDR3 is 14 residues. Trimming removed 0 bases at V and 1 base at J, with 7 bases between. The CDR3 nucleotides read TGTGCCAGCAGCGTAGTGTCGGGGAACACTGAAGCTTTCTTT. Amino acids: CASSVVSGNTEAFF.

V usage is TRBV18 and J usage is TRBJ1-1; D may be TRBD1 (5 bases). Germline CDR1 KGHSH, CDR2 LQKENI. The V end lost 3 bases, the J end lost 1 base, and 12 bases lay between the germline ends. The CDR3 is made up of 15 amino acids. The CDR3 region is CASSPVRGENTEAFF. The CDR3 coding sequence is TGTGCCAGCTCACCGGTGAGAGGGGAGAACACTGAAGCTTTCTTT. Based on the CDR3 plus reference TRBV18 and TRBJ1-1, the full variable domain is NAGVMQNPRHLVRRRGQEARLRCSPMKGHSHVYWYRQLPEEGLKFMVYLQKENIIDESGMPKERFSAEFPKEGPSILRIQQVVRGDSAAYFCASSPVRGENTEAFFGQGTRLTVV.

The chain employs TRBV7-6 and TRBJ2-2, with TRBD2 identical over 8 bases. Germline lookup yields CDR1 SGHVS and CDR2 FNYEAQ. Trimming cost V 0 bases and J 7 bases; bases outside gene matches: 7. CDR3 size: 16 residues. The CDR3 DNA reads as TGTGCCAGCAGCTTAGCTGAGCGGGAGTATGGCGGGGAGCTGTTTTTT. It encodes CASSLAEREYGGELFF.

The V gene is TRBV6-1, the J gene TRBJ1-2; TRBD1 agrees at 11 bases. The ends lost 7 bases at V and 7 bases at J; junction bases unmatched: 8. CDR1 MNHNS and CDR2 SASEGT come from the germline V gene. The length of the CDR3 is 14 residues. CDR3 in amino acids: CASMGDRGFRGYTF. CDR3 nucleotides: TGTGCCAGCATGGGGGACAGGGGGTTTCGTGGCTACACCTTC.